The source of this T cell receptor beta chain is a study of blood T cell repertoires in COVID-19. Looking at the study overall: The origin of the acute and convalescent COVID-19 samples was the United States, Italy and Spain. Sample material is recorded as cDNA or gDNA derived from T cells, B-cell-depleted T cells, or PBMCs.

V lost 1 base and J lost 6; bases outside the gene matches: 6. The CDR3 is 15 residues long. CDR1 and CDR2 from the germline V gene are LNHNV and YYDKDF (reference sequence). The authors' processing: Estimated nucleated cell counts came from reference gene primer amplification. The data were produced by immunoSEQ multiplex PCR, yet TCRdb's version contains in-frame clones alone and is incomplete. V and J calls and clone size are given by that table; D and trimming were obtained from the DNA. This table has around 20,000 clones, about 88% appearing once. This chain uses TRBV15 with TRBJ2-7, with TRBD2 identical over 10 bases. The TCR sequence derives from a man between 65 and 85 years old with acute or convalescent COVID-19. Sequencing was carried out using peripheral blood. CDR3 bases: TGTGCCACCAGCAGAGTTTCAGCGGGAGGGATCGAGCAGTACTTC. Its translation: CATSRVSAGGIEQYF.